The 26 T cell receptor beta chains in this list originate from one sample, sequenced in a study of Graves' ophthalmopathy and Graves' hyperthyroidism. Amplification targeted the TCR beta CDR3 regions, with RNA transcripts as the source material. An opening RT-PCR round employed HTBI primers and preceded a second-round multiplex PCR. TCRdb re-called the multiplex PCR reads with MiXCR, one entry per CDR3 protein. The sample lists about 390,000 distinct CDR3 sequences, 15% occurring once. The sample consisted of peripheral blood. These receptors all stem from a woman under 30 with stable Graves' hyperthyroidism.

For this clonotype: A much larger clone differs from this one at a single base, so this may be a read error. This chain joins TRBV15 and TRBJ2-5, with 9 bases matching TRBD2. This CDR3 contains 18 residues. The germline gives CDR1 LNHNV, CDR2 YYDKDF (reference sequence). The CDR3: CATSRDVIGSGGEEAQYF. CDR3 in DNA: TGTGCCACCAGCAGAGATGTCATTGGTAGCGGGGGCGAAGAGGCCCAGTACTTC.

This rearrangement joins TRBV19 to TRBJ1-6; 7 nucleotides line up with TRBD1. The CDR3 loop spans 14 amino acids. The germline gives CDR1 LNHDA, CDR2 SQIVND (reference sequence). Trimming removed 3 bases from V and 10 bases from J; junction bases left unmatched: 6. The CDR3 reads CASSIQGVPSPLHF. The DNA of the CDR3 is TGTGCCAGTAGTATTCAGGGGGTACCATCACCCCTCCACTTT.

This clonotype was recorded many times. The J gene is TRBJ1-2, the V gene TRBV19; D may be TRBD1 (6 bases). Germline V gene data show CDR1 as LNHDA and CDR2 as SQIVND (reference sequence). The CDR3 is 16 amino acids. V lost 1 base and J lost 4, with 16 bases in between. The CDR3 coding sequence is TGTGCCAGTAGTATAGTAGGGGCAGGGGTTTCCTATGGCTACACCTTC. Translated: CASSIVGAGVSYGYTF.

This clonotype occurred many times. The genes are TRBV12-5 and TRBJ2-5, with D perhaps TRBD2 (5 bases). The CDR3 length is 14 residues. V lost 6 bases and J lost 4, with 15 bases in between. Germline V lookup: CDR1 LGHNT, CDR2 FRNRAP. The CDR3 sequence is CASGSIGDGETQYF. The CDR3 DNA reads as TGTGCTAGTGGCTCCATCGGGGATGGAGAGACCCAGTACTTC.

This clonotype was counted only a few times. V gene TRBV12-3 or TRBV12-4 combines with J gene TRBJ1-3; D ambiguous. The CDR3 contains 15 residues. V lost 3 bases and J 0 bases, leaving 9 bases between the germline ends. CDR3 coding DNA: TGTGCCAGCAGTTTTATGGGGAACTCTGGAAACACCATATATTTT. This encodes CASSFMGNSGNTIYF.

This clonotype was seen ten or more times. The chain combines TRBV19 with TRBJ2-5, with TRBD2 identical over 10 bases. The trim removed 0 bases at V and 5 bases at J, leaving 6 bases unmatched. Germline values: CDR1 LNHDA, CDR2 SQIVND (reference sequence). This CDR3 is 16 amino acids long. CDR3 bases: TGTGCCAGTAGTATAGATCTTACTAGCGGGGCTGAGACCCAGTACTTC. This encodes CASSIDLTSGAETQYF.

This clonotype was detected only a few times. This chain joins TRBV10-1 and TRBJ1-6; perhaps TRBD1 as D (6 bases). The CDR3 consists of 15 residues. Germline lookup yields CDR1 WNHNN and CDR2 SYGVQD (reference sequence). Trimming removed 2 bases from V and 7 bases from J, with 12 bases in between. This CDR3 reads CASSEGGTRNSPLHF. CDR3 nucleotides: TGCGCCAGCAGTGAGGGGGGGACAAGGAATTCACCCCTCCACTTT.

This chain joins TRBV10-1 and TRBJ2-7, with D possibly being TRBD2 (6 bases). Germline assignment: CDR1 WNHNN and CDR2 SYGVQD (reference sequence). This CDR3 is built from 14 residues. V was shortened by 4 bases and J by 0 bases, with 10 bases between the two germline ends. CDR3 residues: CASSGYGGSYEQYF. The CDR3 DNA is TGCGCCAGCAGTGGGTACGGGGGCTCCTACGAGCAGTACTTC.

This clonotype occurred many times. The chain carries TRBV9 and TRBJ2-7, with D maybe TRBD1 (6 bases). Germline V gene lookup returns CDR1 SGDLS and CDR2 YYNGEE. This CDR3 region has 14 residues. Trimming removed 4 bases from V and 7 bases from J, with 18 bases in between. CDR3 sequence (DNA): TGTGCCAGCAGCCCCGACAGGTTTCTTGGGGAGCAGTACTTC. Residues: CASSPDRFLGEQYF. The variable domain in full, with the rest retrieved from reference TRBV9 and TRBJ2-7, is DSGVTQTPKHLITATGQRVTLRCSPRSGDLSVYWYQQSLDQGLQFLIQYYNGEERAKGNILERFSAQQFPDLHSELNLSSLELGDSALYFCASSPDRFLGEQYFGPGTRLTVT.

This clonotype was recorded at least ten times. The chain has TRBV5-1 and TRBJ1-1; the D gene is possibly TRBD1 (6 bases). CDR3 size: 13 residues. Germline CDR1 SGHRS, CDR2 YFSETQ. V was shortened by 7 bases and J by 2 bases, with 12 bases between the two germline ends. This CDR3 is CASLRTVNTEAFF. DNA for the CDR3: TGCGCCAGCCTAAGGACAGTCAACACTGAAGCTTTCTTT.

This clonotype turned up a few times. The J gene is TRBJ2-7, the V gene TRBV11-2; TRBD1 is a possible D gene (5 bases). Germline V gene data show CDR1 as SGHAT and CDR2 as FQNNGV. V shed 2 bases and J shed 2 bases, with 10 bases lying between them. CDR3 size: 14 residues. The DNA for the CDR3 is TGTGCCAGCAGCTTAAGAAGGGGTCCCTACGAGCAGTACTTC. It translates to CASSLRRGPYEQYF. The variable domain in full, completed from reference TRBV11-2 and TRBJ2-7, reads EAGVAQSPRYKIIEKRQSVAFWCNPISGHATLYWYQQILGQGPKLLIQFQNNGVVDDSQLPKDRFSAERLKGVDSTLKIQPAKLEDSAVYLCASSLRRGPYEQYFGPGTRLTVT.

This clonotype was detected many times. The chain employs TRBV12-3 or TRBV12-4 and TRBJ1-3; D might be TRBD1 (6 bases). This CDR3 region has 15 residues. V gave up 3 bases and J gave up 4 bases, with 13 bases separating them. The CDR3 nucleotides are TGTGCCAGCAGTTTTTGGGGGGCGCGAGGAAACACCATATATTTT. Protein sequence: CASSFWGARGNTIYF.

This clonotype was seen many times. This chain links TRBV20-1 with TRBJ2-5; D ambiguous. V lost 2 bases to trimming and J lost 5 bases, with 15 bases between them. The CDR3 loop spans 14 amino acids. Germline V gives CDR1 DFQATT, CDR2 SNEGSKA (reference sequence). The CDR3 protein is CSARPITGGETQYF. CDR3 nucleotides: TGCAGTGCTAGACCAATCACGGGTGGCGAGACCCAGTACTTC.

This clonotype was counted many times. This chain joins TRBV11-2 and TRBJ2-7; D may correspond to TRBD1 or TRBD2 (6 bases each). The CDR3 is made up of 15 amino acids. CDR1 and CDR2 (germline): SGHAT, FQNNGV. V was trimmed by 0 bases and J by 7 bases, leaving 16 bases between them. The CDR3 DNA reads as TGTGCCAGCAGCTTAGATGGGGCTACAGGGAGGGAGCAGTACTTC. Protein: CASSLDGATGREQYF.

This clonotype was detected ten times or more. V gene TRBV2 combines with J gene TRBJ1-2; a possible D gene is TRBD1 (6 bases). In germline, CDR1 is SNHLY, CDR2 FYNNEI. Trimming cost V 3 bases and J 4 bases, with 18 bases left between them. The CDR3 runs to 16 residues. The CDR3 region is CASSDRFRGSLYGYTF. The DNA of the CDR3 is TGTGCCAGCAGTGATAGATTTAGGGGGAGTCTCTATGGCTACACCTTC.

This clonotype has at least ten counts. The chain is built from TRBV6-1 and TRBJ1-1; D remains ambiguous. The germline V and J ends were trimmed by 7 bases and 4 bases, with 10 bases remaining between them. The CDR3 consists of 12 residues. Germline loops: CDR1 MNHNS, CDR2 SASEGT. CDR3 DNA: TGTGCCAGCAAGACGCCGGGCACTGAAGCTTTCTTT. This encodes CASKTPGTEAFF.

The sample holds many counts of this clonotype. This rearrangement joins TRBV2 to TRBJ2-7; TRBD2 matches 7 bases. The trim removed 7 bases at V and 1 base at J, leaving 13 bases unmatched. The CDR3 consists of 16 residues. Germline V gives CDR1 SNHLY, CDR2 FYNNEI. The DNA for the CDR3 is TGTGCCAGCAATCCCACCTGGGGGGGTGAGTCCTACGAGCAGTACTTC. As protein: CASNPTWGGESYEQYF.

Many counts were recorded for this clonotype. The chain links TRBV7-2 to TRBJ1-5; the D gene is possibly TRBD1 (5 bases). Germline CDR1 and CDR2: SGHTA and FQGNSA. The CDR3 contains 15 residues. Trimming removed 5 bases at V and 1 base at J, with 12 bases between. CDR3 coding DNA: TGTGCCAGCAGCCGTAGCGGGGGGAGCAATCAGCCCCAGCATTTT. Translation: CASSRSGGSNQPQHF. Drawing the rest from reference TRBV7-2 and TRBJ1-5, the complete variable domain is GAGVSQSPSNKVTEKGKDVELRCDPISGHTALYWYRQSLGQGLEFLIYFQGNSAPDKSGLPSDRFSAERTGGSVSTLTIQRTQQEDSAVYLCASSRSGGSNQPQHFGDGTRLSIL.

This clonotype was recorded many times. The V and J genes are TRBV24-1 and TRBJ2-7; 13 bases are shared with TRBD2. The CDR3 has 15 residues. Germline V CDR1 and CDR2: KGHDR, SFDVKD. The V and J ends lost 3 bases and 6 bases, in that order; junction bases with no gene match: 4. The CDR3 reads CATSDPGLAGSEQYF. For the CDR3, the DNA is TGTGCCACCAGTGATCCGGGACTAGCGGGGTCCGAGCAGTACTTC.

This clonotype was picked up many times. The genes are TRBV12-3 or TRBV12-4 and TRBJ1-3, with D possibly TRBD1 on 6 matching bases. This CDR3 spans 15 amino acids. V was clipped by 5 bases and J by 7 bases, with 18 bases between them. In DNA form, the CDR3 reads TGTGCCAGCAGTCCGGGACATGCCTACAGGAACACCATATATTTT. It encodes CASSPGHAYRNTIYF.

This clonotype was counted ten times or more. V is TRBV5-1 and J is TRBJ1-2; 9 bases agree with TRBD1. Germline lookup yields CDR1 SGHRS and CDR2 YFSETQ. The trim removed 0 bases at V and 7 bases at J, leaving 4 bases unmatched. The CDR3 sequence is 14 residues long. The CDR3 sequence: CASSLDRGHGGYTF. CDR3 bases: TGCGCCAGCAGCTTGGACAGGGGGCATGGTGGCTACACCTTC.

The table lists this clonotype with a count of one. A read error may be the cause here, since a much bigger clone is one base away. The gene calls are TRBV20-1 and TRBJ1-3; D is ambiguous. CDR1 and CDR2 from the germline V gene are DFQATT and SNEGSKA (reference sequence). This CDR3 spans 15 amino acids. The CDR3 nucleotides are TGCAGTGCTAGAGATCGCCGGCACTCTGGAAACACCAGATATTTT. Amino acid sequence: CSARDRRHSGNTRYF.

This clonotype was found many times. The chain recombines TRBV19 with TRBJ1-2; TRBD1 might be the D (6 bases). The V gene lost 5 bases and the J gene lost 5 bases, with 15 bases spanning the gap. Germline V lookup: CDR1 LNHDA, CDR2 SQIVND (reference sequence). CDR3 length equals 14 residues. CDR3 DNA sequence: TGTGCCAGTAGTCACCGGCAGGGGAGGTATGGCTACACCTTC. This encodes CASSHRQGRYGYTF.

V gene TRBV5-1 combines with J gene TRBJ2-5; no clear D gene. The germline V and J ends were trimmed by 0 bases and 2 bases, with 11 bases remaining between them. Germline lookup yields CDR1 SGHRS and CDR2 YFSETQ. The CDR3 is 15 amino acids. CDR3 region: CASSLGLLGQETQYF. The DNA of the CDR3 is TGCGCCAGCAGCTTGGGGCTCCTGGGACAAGAGACCCAGTACTTC.

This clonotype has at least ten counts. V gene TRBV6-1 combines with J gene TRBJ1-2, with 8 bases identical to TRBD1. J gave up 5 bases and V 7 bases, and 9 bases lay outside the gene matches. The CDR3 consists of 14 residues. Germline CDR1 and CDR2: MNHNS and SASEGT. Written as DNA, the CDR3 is TGTGCCAGCAACGCAGGGGGCGCGGTGTATGGCTACACCTTC. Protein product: CASNAGGAVYGYTF.

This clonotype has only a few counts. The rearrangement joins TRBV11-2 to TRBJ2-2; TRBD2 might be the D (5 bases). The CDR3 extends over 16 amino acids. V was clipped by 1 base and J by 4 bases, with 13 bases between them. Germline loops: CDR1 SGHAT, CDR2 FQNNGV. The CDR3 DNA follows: TGTGCCAGCAGCTTAGGCATCCGGGGTCGCACCGGGGAGCTGTTTTTT. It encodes CASSLGIRGRTGELFF.